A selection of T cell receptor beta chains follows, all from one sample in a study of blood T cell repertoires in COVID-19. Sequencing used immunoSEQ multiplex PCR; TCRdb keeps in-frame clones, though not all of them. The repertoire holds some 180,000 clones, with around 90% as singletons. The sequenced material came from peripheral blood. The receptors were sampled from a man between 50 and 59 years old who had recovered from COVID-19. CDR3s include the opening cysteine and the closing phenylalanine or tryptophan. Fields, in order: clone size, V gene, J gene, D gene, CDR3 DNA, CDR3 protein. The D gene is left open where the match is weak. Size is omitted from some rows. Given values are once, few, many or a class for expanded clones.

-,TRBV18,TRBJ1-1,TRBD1,TGTGCCAGCTCGCCCGGGACAGCCTTGAAGGGTACTGAAGCTTTCTTT,CASSPGTALKGTEAFF
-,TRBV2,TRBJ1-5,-,TGTGCCAGCAGTGAGAGGGGCAATCAGCCCCAGCATTTT,CASSERGNQPQHF
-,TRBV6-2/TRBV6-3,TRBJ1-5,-,TGTGCCAGCAGCCGGGCAGCTAGCAATCAGCCCCAGCATTTT,CASSRAASNQPQHF
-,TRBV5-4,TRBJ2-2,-,TGTGCCAGCAGACTAGCTGGGTCCGGGGAGCTGTTTTTT,CASRLAGSGELFF
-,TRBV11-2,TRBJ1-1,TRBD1,TGTGCCAGTCACAGGGGGCAGGTGGTCAACACTGAAGCTTTCTTT,CASHRGQVVNTEAFF
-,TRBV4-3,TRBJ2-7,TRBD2,TGCGCCAGCAGCCAAGAAGGAGCGGGGGGCCGTTCCGAGCAGTACTTC,CASSQEGAGGRSEQYF
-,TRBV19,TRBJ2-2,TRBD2,TGTGCCAGTAGTTGGGACTACCTCACCGGGGAGCTGTTTTTT,CASSWDYLTGELFF
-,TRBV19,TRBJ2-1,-,TGTGCCAGTAGTATATCCAGGGTCTCCTACAATGAGCAGTTCTTC,CASSISRVSYNEQFF
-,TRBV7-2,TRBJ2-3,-,TGTGCCAGCAGCTTAGGTAGCGGCAGTCGGGGAGATACGCAGTATTTT,CASSLGSGSRGDTQYF
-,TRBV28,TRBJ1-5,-,TGTGCCAGCAGATTCCAACAGGGTTTGCCCCAGCATTTT,CASRFQQGLPQHF
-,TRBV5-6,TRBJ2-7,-,TGTGCCAGCAGCTTGACAGCCTCCTACGAGCAGTACTTC,CASSLTASYEQYF
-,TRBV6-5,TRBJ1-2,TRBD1,TGTGCCAGCAGCGGAACAGGGGATTACTATGGCTACACCTTC,CASSGTGDYYGYTF
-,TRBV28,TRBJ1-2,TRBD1,TGTGCCAGCAGTAGGGACAGTGTAAATGGCTACACCTTC,CASSRDSVNGYTF
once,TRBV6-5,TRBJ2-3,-,TGTGCCAGCAGTTACTCCAGGGGCTTCACAGATACGCAGTATTTT,CASSYSRGFTDTQYF
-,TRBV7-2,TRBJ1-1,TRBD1,TGTGCCAGCAGCCACCCCCAGGGGGGGAACACTGAAGCTTTCTTT,CASSHPQGGNTEAFF
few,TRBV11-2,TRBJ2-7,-,TGTGCCAGCAGCTTAGATCGGGCGGGGTCCTACGAGCAGTACTTC,CASSLDRAGSYEQYF
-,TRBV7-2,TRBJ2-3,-,TGTGCCAGCAGCTCGGACAGATATAGCACAGATACGCAGTATTTT,CASSSDRYSTDTQYF
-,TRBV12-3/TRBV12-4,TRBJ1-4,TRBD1,TGTGCCAGCACCCAGGGGACAGGGGGCCCACTGTTTTTT,CASTQGTGGPLFF
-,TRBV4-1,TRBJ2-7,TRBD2,TGCGCCAGCAGCCTAGCGGGGGGAAACGAGCAGTACTTC,CASSLAGGNEQYF
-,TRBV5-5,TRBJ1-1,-,TGTGCCAGCAGCTTGGGAGGCCTTGGGACTGAAGCTTTCTTT,CASSLGGLGTEAFF
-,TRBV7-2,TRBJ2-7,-,TGTGCCAGCAGCTCGAGGGTGCCCGGGGAGCAGTACTTC,CASSSRVPGEQYF
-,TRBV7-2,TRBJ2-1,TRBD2,TGTGCCAGCAGATCAGGGACTAGCCCAGGGGGTGAGCAGTTCTTC,CASRSGTSPGGEQFF
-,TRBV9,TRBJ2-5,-,TGTGCCAGCAGCGTAGGACCGGGGGTGGAAGAGACCCAGTACTTC,CASSVGPGVEETQYF
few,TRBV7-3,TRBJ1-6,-,TGTGCCAGCAGCTTAGGAGTGCTCGGGGATTCACCCCTCCACTTT,CASSLGVLGDSPLHF
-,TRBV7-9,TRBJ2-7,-,TGTGCCAGCAGCTCGGCAGGGGCGTCCTACGAGCAGTACTTC,CASSSAGASYEQYF
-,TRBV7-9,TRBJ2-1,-,TGTGCCAGCGGGGCCAATGAGCAGTTCTTC,CASGANEQFF
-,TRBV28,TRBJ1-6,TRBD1,TGTGCCAGCAGTATTCCGACAGGGGGCGTTTCACCCCTCCACTTT,CASSIPTGGVSPLHF
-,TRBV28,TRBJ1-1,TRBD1,TGTGCCAGCAGTTCCCCCGGGGCCGGGACAGTGAACACTGAAGCTTTCTTT,CASSSPGAGTVNTEAFF
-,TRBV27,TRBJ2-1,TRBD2,TGTGCCAGCACCCTGGCCCGGACTAGCGGGGACAATGAGCAGTTCTTC,CASTLARTSGDNEQFF
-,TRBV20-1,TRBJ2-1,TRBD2,TGCAGTGCTTCTAGCGGTTTGGAGCAGTTCTTC,CSASSGLEQFF
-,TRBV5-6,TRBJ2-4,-,TGTGCCAGCAGCTTTTGGGGCATAAACATTCAGTACTTC,CASSFWGINIQYF
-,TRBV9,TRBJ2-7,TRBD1,TGTGCCAGCAGCTTAGGACAGGATGCCTACGAGCAGTACTTC,CASSLGQDAYEQYF
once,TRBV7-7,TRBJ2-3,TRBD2,TGTGCCAGCAGCAAGGGACTAGGGGGCACAGATACGCAGTATTTT,CASSKGLGGTDTQYF
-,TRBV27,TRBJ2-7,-,TGTGCCAGCAGTTTACTTAGCAGCGACGAGCAGTACTTC,CASSLLSSDEQYF
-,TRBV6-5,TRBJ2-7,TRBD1,TGTGCCAGCAGTTACGGGAAGGGGGCAGGACTCTACGAGCAGTACTTC,CASSYGKGAGLYEQYF